This is a list of T cell receptor beta chains from one sample in a study of chemoradiotherapy in HPV16-positive cancers. Assay used: immunoSEQ multiplex PCR; TCRdb lists only in-frame clones, some missing. The data contain around 7,400 clones, under 80% of them seen just once; the ten biggest clones take up approximately 16%. This specimen consisted of tumor tissue, obtained from a patient who underwent chemoradiotherapy. These receptors all come from a human donor with HPV-associated anogenital cancer. Both conserved end residues are part of each CDR3. D genes are given only for firm matches.

d_gene	j_gene	v_gene	CDR3aa
-	TRBJ2-1	TRBV11-1	CASSYLGAEYNEQFF
-	TRBJ2-7	TRBV5-5	CASSLGTAGEQYF
-	TRBJ2-7	TRBV6-6	CASWGAAEYEQYF
-	TRBJ1-2	TRBV19	CASRKQGSNYGYTF
TRBD2	TRBJ2-3	TRBV13	CASSVGSGGGDTQYF
-	TRBJ1-1	TRBV5-1	CASSYAGDNTEAFF
-	TRBJ1-5	TRBV5-4	CASSWGTSRDQPQHF
-	TRBJ1-1	TRBV6-5	CASSPQGHTEAFF
TRBD2	TRBJ2-7	TRBV27	CASRLAGDYEQYF
-	TRBJ1-1	TRBV2	CASSESSRAEAFF
-	TRBJ2-7	TRBV21-1	CASSRGRWGRHYEQYF
TRBD1	TRBJ2-5	TRBV27	CASSSFGQGGQETQYF
-	TRBJ1-3	TRBV5-6	CASSFAGLYSGNTIYF